Listed below are T cell receptor beta chains from one sample, sequenced in a study of cytomegalovirus exposure and HLA in healthy donors. TCRdb keeps only in-frame clones here, not all; method: immunoSEQ multiplex PCR. The sample comprises 150,000 to 200,000 clones, 80% of which are singletons, and around 6.5% rests with the top ten. Sequences were obtained from PBMCs. Every receptor here comes from a male donor in good health and CMV-seropositive. The conserved cysteine and the conserved F or W are not part of the CDR3 here. Clone size is given for some rows only: seen once, a few or many times, or a class if the clone is expanded.

clone_size j_call v_call cdr3_aa
NA TRBJ2-2 TRBV10-3 AIRIAASNTGELF
NA TRBJ1-1 TRBV5-5 ASSLGTGSVTEAF
once TRBJ2-5 TRBV5-6 ASSWGGYGAETQY
few TRBJ2-3 TRBV7-3 ASSLRRDSTQY
few TRBJ2-2 TRBV11-3 ASSFPLTSGSGTGELF
NA TRBJ1-5 TRBV19 ASSIGGGRGASNQPQH
NA TRBJ2-7 TRBV6-5 ASSYASGTGPYEQY
NA TRBJ2-2 TRBV18 ASSPEGAAGELF
NA TRBJ2-7 TRBV4-1 ASSQDWGSGRGY
NA TRBJ2-2 TRBV4-3 ASSQVVGGPTGELF
once TRBJ1-4 TRBV27 ASSRGPESQEKLF
few TRBJ2-7 TRBV15 ATSRDLGAINEQY
NA TRBJ2-1 TRBV7-8 ASSFSPGLAGGRDNEQF
NA TRBJ1-2 TRBV7-2 ASSLMVEAYT
once TRBJ1-5 TRBV7-9 ASSLGRESGQPQH
NA TRBJ2-3 TRBV6-5 ASSYSRGRSDTQY
NA TRBJ1-6 TRBV5-1 ASGLGTGGRSPLH
NA TRBJ2-5 TRBV13 ASSPTQTGGKTQY
NA TRBJ2-7 TRBV9 ASSPSPLAGEQY
NA TRBJ1-4 TRBV4-1 ASTPGDRREKLF
NA TRBJ1-1 TRBV28 ASSLTGPNTEAF
NA TRBJ2-1 TRBV4-3 ASSQEGIAGALDEQF
NA TRBJ1-2 TRBV6-1 ASRVGDGYT
NA TRBJ1-5 TRBV18 ASSSGTSGQPQH
once TRBJ2-7 TRBV7-2 ASSRGTVSSYEQY